These T cell receptor beta chains were read from a single sample in a study of cytomegalovirus exposure and HLA in healthy donors. Using immunoSEQ multiplex PCR, the repertoire was profiled, and TCRdb retains in-frame clones only, with some absent. Among some 100,000 clones listed, approximately 71% were seen once. The specimen sequenced was PBMCs. These receptor sequences come from a woman under 30 in good health and CMV-seropositive. The CDR3 runs from the conserved cysteine through the conserved F or W. Each record gives: V gene, J gene, D gene, clone size, CDR3 protein, CDR3 DNA. A D gene is named only where the DNA matches it firmly. Only some rows state a clone size, as once, few, many or a class for expanded clones.

>TRBV7-3|TRBJ1-1|TRBD1|NA
CASSPTGTGGTEAFF
TGTGCCAGCAGCCCCACCGGGACAGGGGGCACTGAAGCTTTCTTT
>TRBV9|TRBJ2-7|NA|NA
CASSVGPGYEQYF
TGTGCCAGCAGCGTAGGCCCAGGTTACGAGCAGTACTTC
>TRBV27|TRBJ1-3|NA|few
CASSRGPLSGNTIYF
TGTGCCAGCAGCCGCGGGCCCCTATCTGGAAACACCATATATTTT
>TRBV14|TRBJ2-2|TRBD2|NA
CASSQGRKRGGLHTGELFF
TGTGCCAGCAGCCAAGGGCGGAAGCGGGGGGGCCTTCACACCGGGGAGCTGTTTTTT
>TRBV6-6|TRBJ1-2|NA|NA
CASSPPAVEGYGYTF
TGTGCCAGCAGTCCCCCAGCGGTCGAGGGCTATGGCTACACCTTC
>TRBV7-9|TRBJ2-2|TRBD2|NA
CASSSTSAPNTGELFF
TGTGCCAGCAGCTCCACTAGCGCTCCGAACACCGGGGAGCTGTTTTTT
>TRBV5-1|TRBJ2-5|NA|NA
CASSSQLQVRWETQYF
TGCGCCAGCAGCTCGCAGCTACAGGTGCGATGGGAGACCCAGTACTTC
>TRBV5-1|TRBJ1-4|NA|NA
CASSLVTPRGEKLFF
TGCGCCAGCAGCTTGGTAACCCCCAGAGGTGAAAAACTGTTTTTT
>TRBV19|TRBJ1-1|NA|few
CASSINPGFTEAFF
TGTGCCAGTAGTATAAATCCAGGGTTCACTGAAGCTTTCTTT
>TRBV15|TRBJ1-1|NA|NA
CATSRDYGVGTEAFF
TGTGCCACCAGCAGAGATTACGGGGTAGGAACTGAAGCTTTCTTT